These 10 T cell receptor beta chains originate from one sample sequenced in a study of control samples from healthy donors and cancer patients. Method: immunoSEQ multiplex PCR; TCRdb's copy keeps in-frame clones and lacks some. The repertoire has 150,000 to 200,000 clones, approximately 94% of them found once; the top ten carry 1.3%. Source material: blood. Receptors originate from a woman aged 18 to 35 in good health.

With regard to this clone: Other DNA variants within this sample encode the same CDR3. CDR3 protein: CAISEGDRGADTQYF. As DNA, the CDR3 is TGTGCCATCAGTGAAGGGGACAGGGGCGCAGATACGCAGTATTTT. The chain couples TRBV10-3 to TRBJ2-3, with 10 bases matching TRBD1. The V gene end was trimmed by 3 bases and the J gene end by 4 bases; junction bases not matched to a gene: 4. Germline loops: CDR1 ENHRY, CDR2 SYGVKD. There are 15 residues in the CDR3.

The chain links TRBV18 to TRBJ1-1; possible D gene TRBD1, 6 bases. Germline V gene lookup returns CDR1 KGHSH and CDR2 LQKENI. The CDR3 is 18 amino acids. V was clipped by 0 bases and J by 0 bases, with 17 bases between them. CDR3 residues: CASSPPSGVRGMNTEAFF. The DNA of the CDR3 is TGTGCCAGCTCACCACCGTCAGGGGTGAGAGGAATGAACACTGAAGCTTTCTTT.

The CDR3 here is CASSLGQWGEKLFF. CDR3 sequence (DNA): TGTGCCAGCAGTTTGGGTCAGTGGGGTGAAAAACTGTTTTTT. The chain combines TRBV28 with TRBJ1-4; D not resolved. Deletions cut 3 bases from V and 7 bases from J, with 12 bases between. This CDR3 comprises 14 residues. Germline assignment: CDR1 MDHEN and CDR2 SYDVKM.

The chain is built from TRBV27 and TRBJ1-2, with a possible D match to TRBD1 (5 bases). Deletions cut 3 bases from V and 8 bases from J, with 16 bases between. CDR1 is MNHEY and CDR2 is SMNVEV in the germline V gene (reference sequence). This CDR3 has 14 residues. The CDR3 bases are TGTGCCAGCAGTTTCCCCCAGGGATGGTGGGGCTACACCTTC. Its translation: CASSFPQGWWGYTF.

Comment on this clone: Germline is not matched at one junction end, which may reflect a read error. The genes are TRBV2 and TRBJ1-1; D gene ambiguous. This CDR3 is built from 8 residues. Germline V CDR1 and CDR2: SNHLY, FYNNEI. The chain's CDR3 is CASTEAFF. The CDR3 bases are TGTGCCAGCACTGAAGCTTTCTTT.

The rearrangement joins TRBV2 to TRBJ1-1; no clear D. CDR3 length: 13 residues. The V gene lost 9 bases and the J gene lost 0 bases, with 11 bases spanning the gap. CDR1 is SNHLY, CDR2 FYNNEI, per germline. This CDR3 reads CASGRPLNTEAFF. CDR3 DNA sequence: TGTGCCAGTGGGCGTCCCCTGAACACTGAAGCTTTCTTT.

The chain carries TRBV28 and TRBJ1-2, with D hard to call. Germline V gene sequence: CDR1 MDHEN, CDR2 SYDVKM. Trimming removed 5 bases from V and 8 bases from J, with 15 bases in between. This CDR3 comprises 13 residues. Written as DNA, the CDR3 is TGTGCCAGCAGTACCCTGGACTGGGAGGGCTACACCTTC. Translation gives CASSTLDWEGYTF.

As DNA, the CDR3 is TGTGCCGCAAGAGAGGGGGCGCGAGGAGTGGTTGGCACTGAAGCTTTCTTT. Protein sequence: CAAREGARGVVGTEAFF. V and J are TRBV6-4 and TRBJ1-1; 7 bases are shared with TRBD1. The CDR3 loop spans 17 amino acids. Germline CDR1 reads MRHNA; CDR2 reads SNTAGT. V was pared by 11 bases and J by 4 bases, with 22 bases of the junction left unmatched.

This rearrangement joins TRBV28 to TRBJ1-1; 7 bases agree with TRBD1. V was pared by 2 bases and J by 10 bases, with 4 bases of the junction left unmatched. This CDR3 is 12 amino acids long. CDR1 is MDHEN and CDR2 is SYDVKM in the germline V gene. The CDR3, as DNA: TGTGCCAGCAGTTTACAGGGGGTAGGAGCTTTCTTT. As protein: CASSLQGVGAFF.

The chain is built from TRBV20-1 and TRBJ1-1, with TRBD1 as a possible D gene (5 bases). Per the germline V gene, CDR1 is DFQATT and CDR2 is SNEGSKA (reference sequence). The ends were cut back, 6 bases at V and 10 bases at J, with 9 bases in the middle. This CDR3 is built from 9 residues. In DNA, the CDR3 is TGCAGTGCCAATAGGGGAGCTTTCTTT. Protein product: CSANRGAFF.